The present entry profiles one T cell receptor (beta chain) with its context. Its antigen is currently not known. No much larger clone is present one base from it, and per-base qualities are unavailable. The data were obtained in a study of T cells after yellow fever vaccination (dated 2019 in TCRdb). About the study as a whole: Libraries from fractions with low cell numbers were prepared with the SMART-Seq v4 Ultra Low Input RNA kit. To follow T-cell clones before and after primary and booster YFV17D yellow fever vaccination, bulk TCR alpha and beta repertoires were sequenced over time. Blood samples were taken at several timepoints before and after primary and secondary immunization, and bulk PBMC replicates and cell subsets were isolated. Two healthy male donors, one aged 18 to 30 and one aged 30 to 40 years, made up the cohort.

The research as a whole found: Because abundant contaminating clonotypes from the bulk population could be contained in FACS-sorted repertoires, computational filtering was required. Only two donors were included in the study, so the extent to which the findings can be generalized is limited. Compared with the primary T-cell response, the secondary T-cell response was faster but weaker, reaching its peak on day 5 rather than on day 15. A small fraction of clonotypes appeared in both the CD4 and CD8 compartments, likely as a result of convergent recombination. Most clones expanded after primary vaccination (around 96% of CD4 and roughly 88% of CD8) were re-detected after the booster, suggesting that broad memory maintenance occurred.

The data were produced on an Illumina NovaSeq 6000. TCR cDNA was synthesized by 5'RACE template switching, through which a universal primer site and unique molecular identifiers were introduced. Priming of cDNA synthesis was performed from both the TCR alpha and TCR beta constant segments. Library amplification used two PCR steps, and the second PCR step added sample barcodes and sequencing adapters. Sequencing of the libraries was done on either Illumina HiSeq 2500 (2x100 bp) or NovaSeq (2x150 bp). On the study's bioinformatics: Demultiplexing of reads and collapsing into UMI consensus sequences were performed with MIGEC, and V(D)J alignment was carried out with MiXCR. Clonotypes responding to the vaccine were identified with edgeR on replicate PBMC samples, with the criteria of FDR below 0.01 and a log2 fold change above 5 up to day 15. Each bulk clonotype received a CD4 or CD8 identity based on whether the sequenced CD4 or CD8 repertoire contained that clonotype at higher abundance. TCRdb took the public reads, trimmed them with fastp at Q25, ran MiXCR for clone calling and kept in-frame beta chains. Each CDR3 protein gets just one entry, which takes the most common genes and DNA from the rows behind it. The V and J calls were determined by TCRdb, not by the authors. The sample records some 120,000 distinct CDR3 sequences, approximately 16% of which are singletons. The ten largest clones capture 43% of the sample.

Per the publication, the treatment or condition label means: live attenuated yellow fever vaccine strain. A standard Ficoll-Paque protocol was used to isolate PBMCs from peripheral blood. Dynabeads CD4 and CD8 positive selection kits were used to isolate the CD4 and CD8 T-cell fractions. RNA was extracted with TriZol from bulk PBMCs, CD4 and CD8 fractions, and dextramer-positive and dextramer-negative fractions. Based on the germline V gene, the CDR1 and CDR2 sequences are SGHTA and FQGNSA. From the cysteine through the phenylalanine, the CDR3 covers 13 amino acids. CDR3 DNA only is kept here, 39 bases in frame from base 1. V loses 6 bases, J loses 9 bases, and the germline ends lie 15 bases apart.

The receptor's source is a man aged 18-30 years who received the YFV17D yellow fever vaccine. The rearranged segments are TRBV7-2 and TRBJ2-1; matching of 5 bases hints at TRBD2 as the D gene. Sequences were derived from CD8+ T cells sorted from PBMCs, sampled 5 days after the yellow fever booster vaccination. The DNA sequence is given as TGTGCCAGCAGTCTTAGCGTGCTTGTTGAGCAGTTCTTC. Its translation reads: CASSLSVLVEQFF.